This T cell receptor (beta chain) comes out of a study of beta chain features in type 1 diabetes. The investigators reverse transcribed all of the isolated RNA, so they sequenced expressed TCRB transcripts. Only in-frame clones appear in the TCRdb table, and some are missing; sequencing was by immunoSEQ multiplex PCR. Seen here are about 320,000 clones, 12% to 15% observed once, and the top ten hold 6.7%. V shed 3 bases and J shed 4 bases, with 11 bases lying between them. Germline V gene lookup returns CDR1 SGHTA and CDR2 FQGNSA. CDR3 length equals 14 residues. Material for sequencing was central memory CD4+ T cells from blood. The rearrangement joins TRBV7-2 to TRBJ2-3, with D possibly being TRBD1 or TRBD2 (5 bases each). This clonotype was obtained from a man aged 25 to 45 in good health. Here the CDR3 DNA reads TGTGCCAGCAGCTTCGATGGGACCTCAGATACGCAGTATTTT. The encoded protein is CASSFDGTSDTQYF.